The T cell receptor (beta chain) described here comes from a study of response to subunit inactivated influenza vaccine. Worth noting for this clonotype: What it binds is not known.

Trimming took off 0 bases at V and 2 bases at J, with 11 bases between the two ends. The CDR3 totals 16 residues. Germline CDR1 is MNHEY and CDR2 is SVGAGI. Study-wide findings and caveats: A suggestion made by the authors is that each seasonal influenza vaccination recruits few new T cells.

TCRdb reprocessed the RT-PCR reads with MiXCR, giving one entry per CDR3 protein. Of about 310,000 distinct CDR3 sequences in the sample, 20% to 25% were seen once. V and J are TRBV6-5 and TRBJ1-5; no definite D call. The receptor comes from a man between 50 and 69 years old who received an inactivated influenza vaccine. Source: PBMCs from blood, taken about 20 months after vaccination. The CDR3 region has the DNA TGTGCCAGCAGTTACTCGACGGCGGCCGGCAATCAGCCCCAGCATTTT. Translated: CASSYSTAAGNQPQHF.